This T cell receptor (beta chain) appears in the sequencing data of a study of cytomegalovirus exposure and HLA in healthy donors. Study results and caveats: Association of 16,951 TCR beta sequences with HLA alleles was found at 0.05 false discovery rate in a later analysis. There were some V segments, including TRBV6-2 and TRBV6-3, excluded as indistinguishable. In a later analysis, an Asian-associated ancestry cluster reportedly showed fewer N-insertions than the roughly 650-donor mean. Analyses of presence/absence relied on an assumption of roughly uniform sequencing depth across donors.

This CDR3 has 15 residues. Unmatched junction bases numbered 3, after V lost 4 bases and J lost 2 bases. CDR1 is SNHLY, CDR2 FYNNEI, per germline. This clone was counted only a few times. What it binds is not known. The PCR had 60 Vbeta and 13 Jbeta primers. Using immunoSEQ multiplex PCR, the repertoire was profiled, and TCRdb retains in-frame clones only, with some absent. The table includes tens of thousands of clones, 65% detected once. This TCR came from a boy aged 5-17 years in good health and CMV-seropositive. This rearrangement joins TRBV2 to TRBJ2-2; 8 nucleotides agree with TRBD2. Sequencing was carried out using PBMCs. CDR3 sequence: CASSGTSFNTGELFF. The CDR3 DNA follows: TGTGCCAGCAGTGGGACTAGCTTTAACACCGGGGAGCTGTTTTTT.